This record concerns one TCR beta chain sequence. Its matching antigen is unknown. The data were obtained in a study of blood T cells in healthy people across ages. Study-wide results and limits: PBMCs went unsorted, and a conclusive naive versus antigen-experienced comparison was therefore prevented. Investigators treated diversity estimates from one million T cells as underestimates.

A second PCR of roughly 7 to 11 cycles used a sample-barcoded 5' primer and a J-beta primer mix. All cDNA molecules were each tagged by a template-switch adaptor with 12 random nucleotides. From each sample, at least 3 million paired-end reads containing CDR3 were obtained. MiXCR was run by TCRdb on the 5' RACE reads, yielding one entry per CDR3 protein. The sample contains approximately 800,000 distinct CDR3 sequences, 35% to 50% of which appear only once. Material for sequencing was blood. The sequence came from an elderly man in good health.

CDR3 DNA: TGTGCCAGCAGTCCTCCTCCCCGGGCGGGGGTGATAGATACGCAGTATTTT. Translating gives CASSPPPRAGVIDTQYF. The chain joins TRBV12-3 or TRBV12-4 to TRBJ2-3; 7 bases match TRBD2. This CDR3 has 17 residues. Germline trimming cut 5 bases from V and 5 bases from J; bases unmatched to any gene: 16.